Below, one T cell receptor beta chain is given with its context. Its antigen remains undetermined. Base qualities are not provided; no much larger clone lies one nucleotide away. The entry originates in a study of blood T cell repertoires in COVID-19 (TCRdb year 2020). Some background on the complete study: Collaborator samples came from the United States, Italy and Spain and covered acute and convalescent phases of COVID-19. The prospective study material was composed of cDNA or gDNA derived from T cells, B-cell-depleted T cells, or PBMCs. Subjects who had been exposed to COVID-19, were actively infected with it, or had recovered from it provided the deeply sampled blood TCRbeta repertoires that made up the dataset. The repertoires were released in a freely available public database intended as a resource for research on the immune response to SARS-CoV-2. Samples came from the ongoing ImmuneRACE study (first 160 participants) plus 1,254 subjects from 6 global collaborators. The sample metadata nearly always contained a de-identified subject ID, COVID-19 status, age in years and sex. Where available, HLA class I and class II types were taken from metadata supplied by the sample provider and were not determined by assay-based typing.

The paper as a whole reports these results and caveats: The amount of clinical and demographic metadata varied by source and participant and was provided uncurated.

Each collaborating institution followed its own protocols to collect whole blood in K2EDTA tubes. Collaborator samples were shipped for TCRbeta analysis as frozen whole blood, isolated PBMCs, or DNA extracted from either sample type. The immunoSEQ Assay, a bias-controlled multiplex PCR, was used to amplify TCRbeta CDR3 regions from genomic DNA. In the authors' own workflow: Within the assay, amplification of reference gene primers was used to estimate how many nucleated cells each sample contained. To quantify the absolute abundance of each unique TCRbeta CDR3 rearrangement, sequence reads were collapsed and filtered. Productive Simpson clonality was computed per sample as the square root of Simpson's diversity index over productive rearrangements. TCRdb stores this immuneACCESS table with in-frame sequences only. Part of the clones is absent; in the studies checked, under half of the shortfall reflects unresolved V genes, and no reason is known for the rest. The V and J calls and the clone size are those of that table, but D and trimming were determined from the DNA. Within this sample are some 250,000 clones, with about 80% of them counted one time only. The ten largest clones add up to 4.4% of the sample.

As encoded in the germline V gene, CDR1 is SGHTA while CDR2 is FQGNSA. V ends up 4 bases short and J 9 bases short, with an unmatched junction base count of 4. From its cysteine to its phenylalanine, the CDR3 spans 14 amino acids. Here the CDR3 DNA is all that survives: 42 bases in frame from base 1. In this chain, TRBV7-2 is recombined with TRBJ1-6, with 9 junctional bases fitting TRBD1. This clonotype was obtained from a man between 50 and 59 years old with active or convalescent COVID-19. The sample comprised peripheral blood. The CDR3 region reads CASSSSGQGSPLHF. The nucleotides are TGTGCCAGCAGCTCCTCGGGACAGGGTTCACCCCTCCACTTT.